A single sample gave rise to the 28 T cell receptor beta chains below, sequenced in a study of cytomegalovirus exposure and HLA in healthy donors. Measured with immunoSEQ multiplex PCR; TCRdb has only the in-frame clones, and not every one. Of approximately 39,000 clones detected, 80% to 95% appear once; the ten largest clones hold over 3%. Material: PBMCs. The source of these receptors is a man aged 18 to 35 in good health and CMV-seronegative.

Only one count was recorded for this clone. This rearrangement joins TRBV19 to TRBJ1-2, with 7 bases that match TRBD1. The V gene's germline CDR1 is LNHDA and CDR2 SQIVND (reference sequence). The trim removed 5 bases at V and 7 bases at J, leaving 7 bases unmatched. The CDR3 length is 13 residues. The CDR3 sequence is CASSPQGGAGYTF. CDR3 sequence (DNA): TGTGCCAGTAGTCCTCAGGGGGGAGCTGGCTACACCTTC.

The rearrangement links TRBV28 to TRBJ1-1; 9 nucleotides line up with TRBD1. This CDR3 contains 15 residues. Trimming took 7 bases from V and 3 from J; bases not matched to a gene: 9. Germline V gene sequence: CDR1 MDHEN, CDR2 SYDVKM. The CDR3 sequence is CASIPGQGIYTEAFF. As DNA, the CDR3 is TGTGCCAGCATCCCGGGACAGGGTATATACACTGAAGCTTTCTTT.

This chain links TRBV7-9 with TRBJ2-6; 11 bases align to TRBD1. The germline V gene has CDR1 SEHNR and CDR2 FQNEAQ (reference sequence). The CDR3 spans 18 residues. V shed 5 bases, J shed 0 bases, and the junction held 6 bases outside the gene matches. This CDR3 reads CASSQGTGGPSGANVLTF. The CDR3 DNA reads as TGTGCCAGCAGCCAGGGGACAGGGGGGCCCTCTGGGGCCAACGTCCTGACTTTC.

The V call is TRBV6-1, the J call TRBJ2-3; 7 nucleotides match TRBD2. The CDR3 is made up of 16 amino acids. Trimming at V came to 2 bases and at J to 4 bases, leaving 9 bases not matched to a gene. The germline CDR1 and CDR2 sequences are MNHNS and SASEGT. In DNA form, the CDR3 reads TGTGCCAGCAGTGAAAATGCGGGGGAGGGGTCAGATACGCAGTATTTT. The encoded protein is CASSENAGEGSDTQYF.

The chain is built from TRBV28 and TRBJ1-2; 8 bases fit TRBD1. Germline CDR1 reads MDHEN; CDR2 reads SYDVKM. The CDR3 extends over 13 amino acids. With 6 bases clipped from V and 5 bases from J, the junction kept 5 bases outside the gene matches. The CDR3 loop reads CASRMGQEYGYTF. The CDR3 DNA follows: TGTGCCAGCAGAATGGGACAGGAGTATGGCTACACCTTC.

The chain is built from TRBV7-8 and TRBJ2-7; TRBD1 aligns across 8 bases. CDR3 length: 15 residues. With V trimmed by 4 bases and J by 6 bases, 11 bases remained unmatched. Germline loops: CDR1 SGHVS, CDR2 FQNEAQ. CDR3 DNA sequence: TGTGCCAGCAGCTCACAAGGGACAGGCGGACTCGAGCAGTACTTC. Its protein product is CASSSQGTGGLEQYF.

The V and J genes are TRBV2 and TRBJ2-1; TRBD2 is a possible D gene (6 bases). Germline assignment: CDR1 SNHLY and CDR2 FYNNEI. V dropped 6 bases and J dropped 2 bases, with 20 bases sitting between them. The CDR3 extends over 17 amino acids. The CDR3 DNA reads as TGTGCCAGCAGGCACCAATCAGGAGGGAGGACCTACAATGAGCAGTTCTTC. It codes for CASRHQSGGRTYNEQFF.

The chain uses TRBV5-6 and TRBJ2-1; 10 positions agree with TRBD1. The length of the CDR3 is 16 residues. Germline lookup yields CDR1 SGHDT and CDR2 YYEEEE. Trimming at V came to 0 bases and at J to 6 bases, leaving 6 bases not matched to a gene. CDR3 loop: CASSLGGRTGGNEQFF. The CDR3 region has the DNA TGTGCCAGCAGCTTGGGTGGTAGGACAGGGGGCAATGAGCAGTTCTTC.

J is TRBJ2-7 and V is TRBV5-1, with TRBD1 matching 9 bases. V lost 6 bases, J lost 5 bases, and 9 bases stayed unmatched. Looked up from germline, CDR1 is SGHRS and CDR2 is YFSETQ. The CDR3 length is 14 residues. Written as DNA, the CDR3 is TGCGCCAGCAACTTCACAGGGGGCGAAGACGAGCAGTACTTC. Translated, it gives CASNFTGGEDEQYF.

V gene TRBV5-1 combines with J gene TRBJ1-1; TRBD1 agrees at 9 bases. Unmatched junction bases numbered 6, after V lost 6 bases and J lost 6 bases. CDR3 length: 13 amino acids. CDR1 is SGHRS and CDR2 is YFSETQ in the germline V gene. The DNA of the CDR3 is TGCGCCAGCACTAGGGGACAGGGCGCTGAAGCTTTCTTT. Its translation: CASTRGQGAEAFF.

The chain links TRBV13 to TRBJ2-3, with 9 bases identical to TRBD2. Germline values: CDR1 PRHDT, CDR2 FYEKMQ (reference sequence). V shed 3 bases, J shed 0 bases, and the junction held 4 bases outside the gene matches. CDR3 length: 16 amino acids. The CDR3 DNA sequence: TGTGCCAGCAGCTTGCTAGCGGGGACTAGCACAGATACGCAGTATTTT. This codes for CASSLLAGTSTDTQYF.

This clone was seen only a few times. In DNA, the CDR3 is TGTGCCGGCGAAGGGGTGTCGGATGAGCAGTTCTTC. The encoded protein is CAGEGVSDEQFF. The chain joins TRBV2 to TRBJ2-1; D possibly corresponds to TRBD1 (5 bases). CDR1 is SNHLY, CDR2 FYNNEI, per germline. CDR3 length equals 12 residues. The V end was cut by 11 bases, the J end by 8 bases, with 16 bases between. Based on the CDR3 plus reference TRBV2 and TRBJ2-1, the full variable domain is EPEVTQTPSHQVTQMGQEVILRCVPISNHLYFYWYRQILGQKVEFLVSFYNNEISEKSEIFDDQFSVERPDGSNFTLKIRSTKLEDSAMYFCAGEGVSDEQFFGPGTRLTVL.

CDR3 nucleotides: TGTGCCAGCAGTGCCTCCGGACAGGGATACTATGGCTACACCTTC. This gives the protein CASSASGQGYYGYTF. The chain joins TRBV27 to TRBJ1-2; 8 positions agree with TRBD1. Germline values: CDR1 MNHEY, CDR2 SMNVEV (reference sequence). This CDR3 region has 15 residues. The V segment lost 5 bases and the J segment 3 bases; nucleotides outside the gene matches: 8.

V is TRBV18 and J is TRBJ1-3; no clear D gene. Trimming stripped 6 bases from V and 0 bases from J, with 6 bases between. Germline V gives CDR1 KGHSH, CDR2 LQKENI. This CDR3 comprises 13 residues. The chain's CDR3 is CASSGSSGNTIYF. The CDR3 region has the DNA TGTGCCAGCTCCGGGAGCTCTGGAAACACCATATATTTT. Combining the CDR3 with reference TRBV18 and TRBJ1-3 gives the whole variable domain NAGVMQNPRHLVRRRGQEARLRCSPMKGHSHVYWYRQLPEEGLKFMVYLQKENIIDESGMPKERFSAEFPKEGPSILRIQQVVRGDSAAYFCASSGSSGNTIYFGEGSWLTVV.

The J gene is TRBJ2-5, the V gene TRBV7-9, with TRBD2 as a possible D gene (6 bases). Germline V CDR1 and CDR2: SEHNR, FQNEAQ (reference sequence). Trimming removed 3 bases at V and 2 bases at J, with 13 bases between. This CDR3 is 15 amino acids long. CDR3 DNA: TGTGCCAGCAGCTTTATGAGGGAGGTGCAAGAGACCCAGTACTTC. This codes for CASSFMREVQETQYF.

The chain joins TRBV5-1 to TRBJ2-3, with a weak D call TRBD2 (7 bases). The CDR3 contains 13 residues. V was trimmed by 0 bases and J by 8 bases, leaving 10 bases between them. Looked up from germline, CDR1 is SGHRS and CDR2 is YFSETQ. The CDR3 loop reads CASSLEGGTTQYF. DNA for the CDR3: TGCGCCAGCAGCTTGGAGGGGGGGACTACGCAGTATTTT.

Concerning this clone itself: A junction end diverges from the germline sequence, so it may reflect a read error. The rearrangement links TRBV6-1 to TRBJ2-5, with 12 nucleotides matching TRBD2. The V gene's germline CDR1 is MNHNS and CDR2 SASEGT. This CDR3 is 15 amino acids long. For the CDR3, the DNA is TGTGCCAGCAAAACTAGCGGGGGGTCCCAACAGACCCAGTACTTC. It translates to CASKTSGGSQQTQYF.

This chain uses TRBV14 with TRBJ1-2; possibly TRBD1 for D (6 bases). Trimming pared 4 bases from V and 1 base from J, leaving 13 bases between. The germline CDR1 and CDR2 sequences are SGHDN and FVKESK. The CDR3 contains 15 residues. CDR3 nucleotide sequence: TGTGCCAGCAGCCCAAACAGGGAGGGTAACTATGGCTACACCTTC. Translation gives CASSPNREGNYGYTF.

The chain combines TRBV7-2 with TRBJ2-1; 13 positions agree with TRBD2. Germline assignment: CDR1 SGHTA and CDR2 FQGNSA. V was clipped by 5 bases and J by 0 bases; unmatched bases: 4. CDR3 size: 17 residues. CDR3 sequence reads: CASSVTSGGSSYNEQFF. CDR3 bases: TGTGCCAGCAGCGTGACTAGCGGGGGGAGCTCCTACAATGAGCAGTTCTTC.

V and J are TRBV5-8 and TRBJ2-1; 8 bases fit TRBD2. V shed 0 bases and J 4 bases; nucleotides not matched to a gene: 3. The CDR3 has 15 residues. The V gene's germline CDR1 is SGHTS and CDR2 YDEGEE. The CDR3: CASSLVGGGYNEQFF. In DNA, the CDR3 is TGTGCCAGCAGCTTGGTCGGGGGGGGGTACAATGAGCAGTTCTTC.

CDR3 in DNA: TGTGCCAGCAGCTCCAGGGACTCCTACGAGCAGTACTTC. Its protein product is CASSSRDSYEQYF. The chain carries TRBV7-9 and TRBJ2-7; tentative D call: TRBD1 (5 bases). Between the trimmed V and J ends, which lost 4 bases and 0 bases, there was a span of 7 bases. The CDR3 loop spans 13 amino acids. Germline lookup yields CDR1 SEHNR and CDR2 FQNEAQ (reference sequence).

On this clone itself: Additional DNA sequences in this sample encode the identical CDR3. The rearrangement joins TRBV5-1 to TRBJ2-1, with D perhaps TRBD2 (5 bases). V lost 2 bases and J lost 4, with 13 bases in between. This CDR3 region has 15 residues. CDR1 is SGHRS, CDR2 YFSETQ, per germline. CDR3 loop: CASSLRRSEYNEQFF. For the CDR3, the DNA is TGCGCCAGCAGCTTACGGAGGTCAGAATACAATGAGCAGTTCTTC.

The V call is TRBV5-1, the J call TRBJ2-7; 12 bases agree with TRBD1. CDR1 is SGHRS, CDR2 YFSETQ, per germline. This CDR3 has 15 residues. The junction had 6 bases not matched to a gene; V was cut back by 1 base and J by 7 bases. CDR3 region: CASSLLGQGAEEQYF. CDR3 DNA sequence: TGCGCCAGCAGCTTGTTGGGACAGGGGGCGGAAGAGCAGTACTTC.

The chain combines TRBV7-6 with TRBJ2-1, with 9 bases aligning to TRBD2. In germline, CDR1 is SGHVS, CDR2 FNYEAQ. The CDR3 has 15 residues. V trimming: 5 bases; J trimming: 5 bases; junction bases outside the gene matches: 7. The CDR3 loop reads CASSGSGGGDNEQFF. The CDR3, as DNA: TGTGCCAGCAGCGGTAGCGGGGGAGGAGACAATGAGCAGTTCTTC. The variable domain in full, with the rest retrieved from reference TRBV7-6 and TRBJ2-1, is GAGVSQSPRYKVTKRGQDVALRCDPISGHVSLYWYRQALGQGPEFLTYFNYEAQQDKSGLPNDRFSAERPEGSISTLTIQRTEQRDSAMYRCASSGSGGGDNEQFFGPGTRLTVL.

The chain has TRBV19 and TRBJ2-2, with D possibly TRBD2 on 6 matching bases. Germline CDR1 reads LNHDA; CDR2 reads SQIVND (reference sequence). This CDR3 spans 16 amino acids. The V end was cut by 3 bases, the J end by 5 bases, with 16 bases between. The CDR3 DNA reads as TGTGCCAGTAGTATGAACCCCGGGAGTGGGACCGGGGAGCTGTTTTTT. It codes for CASSMNPGSGTGELFF.

V usage is TRBV7-6 and J usage is TRBJ2-1; the match to TRBD1 covers 11 bases. V was clipped by 5 bases and J by 7 bases; unmatched bases: 7. Germline V gene lookup returns CDR1 SGHVS and CDR2 FNYEAQ. This CDR3 has 15 residues. The CDR3 DNA reads TGTGCCAGCAGCCCGGGACAGGGGGGAATAAATGAGCAGTTCTTC. Its protein is CASSPGQGGINEQFF.

The V and J genes are TRBV9 and TRBJ1-2; TRBD1 matches at 9 bases. The germline V gene encodes CDR1 SGDLS and CDR2 YYNGEE. The CDR3 runs 16 residues. The J segment lost 7 bases and the V segment lost 3 bases, leaving 13 bases of the junction unmatched. CDR3 DNA: TGTGCCAGCAGCGAGAAGACAGGGGGGGTTGTGTCTGGCTACACCTTC. Encoded protein: CASSEKTGGVVSGYTF.

This clone has only one observation. V usage is TRBV2 and J usage is TRBJ1-5, with a tentative D call TRBD1 (5 bases). V was shortened by 3 bases and J by 6 bases, with 12 bases between the two germline ends. Germline CDR1 reads SNHLY; CDR2 reads FYNNEI. This CDR3 is built from 14 residues. The CDR3 region is CASSDSQGLQPQHF. The CDR3 region has the DNA TGTGCCAGCAGTGATAGTCAGGGACTTCAGCCCCAGCATTTT.